Presented here are 21 T cell receptor beta chains from one specimen sequenced in a study of T cell repertoires and Cas9 in healthy adults. Generated by immunoSEQ multiplex PCR, the TCRdb table keeps only in-frame clones and is missing some. The table records over a thousand clones, 93% of them present only once. The sequencing input was SpCas9-reactive CD4+ effector T cells (CD137+, CD154-, CD25-, CD127+) from PBMCs; culture status not recorded. The receptor set was obtained from a human donor in good health.

As to this clone: At one boundary the junction diverges from the germline segment, which might be a read error. The V gene is TRBV23-1, the J gene TRBJ1-1; tentative D call: TRBD1 (5 bases). TRBV23-1 is recorded as an ORF, its role being uncertain. This CDR3 contains 15 residues. CDR3 residues: CSLSGIREGAAEAFF. The CDR3 nucleotides are TGTAGTCTGTCCGGAATCAGGGAGGGCGCGGCTGAAGCTTTCTTT.

This chain's CDR3 is CATSQAAKGNQPQHF. CDR3 bases: TGTGCCACCAGCCAGGCAGCTAAAGGAAATCAGCCCCAGCATTTT. The genes are TRBV15 and TRBJ1-5; D is undetermined. Deletions cut 5 bases from V and 4 bases from J, with 15 bases between. Germline CDR1 and CDR2: LNHNV and YYDKDF (reference sequence). The CDR3 consists of 15 residues.

This clone was recorded only once. The chain employs TRBV7-9 and TRBJ1-6, with D possibly TRBD1 on 6 matching bases. Per the germline V gene, CDR1 is SEHNR and CDR2 is FQNEAQ (reference sequence). There are 14 residues in the CDR3. The V end lost 3 bases, the J end lost 10 bases, and 13 bases lay between the germline ends. In nucleotides, the CDR3 is TGTGCCAGCAGCTTGGGGGGCTTGAAATCACCCCTCCACTTT. It specifies CASSLGGLKSPLHF.

The CDR3 nucleotides are TGTGCCATCAGGGAGACAGGGGGAGTAGCTTTCTTT. It is translated as CAIRETGGVAFF. The rearrangement uses TRBV10-3 and TRBJ1-1, with 9 bases that match TRBD1. J was trimmed by 10 bases and V by 6 bases; bases with no gene match: 6. The CDR3 is 12 residues long. Per the germline V gene, CDR1 is ENHRY and CDR2 is SYGVKD.

The V and J genes are TRBV5-1 and TRBJ1-5; 9 bases line up with TRBD1. CDR1 and CDR2 from the germline V gene are SGHRS and YFSETQ. V gave up 0 bases and J gave up 0 bases; unmatched junction bases: 7. The CDR3 runs to 18 residues. CDR3 DNA: TGCGCCAGCAGCTTGGACAGGGGGCCCCCTTATAGCAATCAGCCCCAGCATTTT. It specifies CASSLDRGPPYSNQPQHF.

The chain couples TRBV29-1 to TRBJ1-4, with a possible D match to TRBD1 (5 bases). There are 13 residues in the CDR3. V was clipped by 4 bases and J by 15 bases, with 21 bases between them. Germline CDR1 SQVTM, CDR2 ANQGSEA. The CDR3 sequence is CSVATVVNALLFF. The DNA for the CDR3 is TGCAGCGTTGCGACAGTAGTGAATGCCTTGTTGTTTTTT.

The V and J genes are TRBV5-1 and TRBJ2-1, with unresolved D. Trimming took off 1 base at V and 9 bases at J, with 8 bases between the two ends. The CDR3 is 12 amino acids. The V gene's germline CDR1 is SGHRS and CDR2 YFSETQ. Written as DNA, the CDR3 is TGCGCCAGCAGCTTGATAACTCCTGAGCAGTTCTTC. Translating gives CASSLITPEQFF.

The chain carries TRBV28 and TRBJ2-7; perhaps TRBD2 as D (6 bases). The V end was cut by 6 bases, the J end by 0 bases, with 12 bases between. CDR1 is MDHEN, CDR2 SYDVKM, per germline. The CDR3 is made up of 14 amino acids. The CDR3 sequence is CASRTWGDSYEQYF. In nucleotides, the CDR3 is TGTGCCAGCAGGACATGGGGGGACTCCTACGAGCAGTACTTC.

The rearrangement joins TRBV7-8 to TRBJ2-1; D is ambiguous. Germline V gene lookup returns CDR1 SGHVS and CDR2 FQNEAQ. There are 16 residues in the CDR3. V was cut by 1 base and J by 5 bases, with 15 bases left in between. CDR3 protein: CASSLVIRQTHNEQFF. CDR3 nucleotides: TGTGCCAGCAGCTTAGTGATAAGGCAAACGCACAATGAGCAGTTCTTC.

This chain connects TRBV5-6 to TRBJ1-1; unclear D gene. V lost 0 bases to trimming and J lost 4 bases, with 7 bases between them. The CDR3 loop spans 13 amino acids. The germline V gene encodes CDR1 SGHDT and CDR2 YYEEEE. The CDR3 loop is CASSLALATEAFF. CDR3 DNA: TGTGCCAGCAGCTTGGCCCTGGCCACTGAAGCTTTCTTT. Together with reference TRBV5-6 and TRBJ1-1, the CDR3 gives the full variable domain: DAGVTQSPTHLIKTRGQQVTLRCSPKSGHDTVSWYQQALGQGPQFIFQYYEEEERQRGNFPDRFSGHQFPNYSSELNVNALLLGDSALYLCASSLALATEAFFGQGTRLTVV.

The chain is built from TRBV7-9 and TRBJ1-2; weak D call: TRBD1 (5 bases). Germline V gives CDR1 SEHNR, CDR2 FQNEAQ (reference sequence). The CDR3 length is 15 residues. Deletions cut 5 bases from V and 3 bases from J, with 16 bases between. This CDR3 reads CASSTPRDGDYGYTF. The CDR3 DNA reads TGTGCCAGCAGCACCCCTCGGGACGGCGACTATGGCTACACCTTC.

The chain couples TRBV7-2 to TRBJ2-7; 11 bases are shared with TRBD2. The CDR3 extends over 14 amino acids. Germline-derived CDR1 and CDR2 are SGHTA and FQGNSA. After removal of 4 bases from V and 2 bases from J, the junction contained 1 base not matched to a gene. CDR3 region: CASSSTSGAYEQYF. CDR3 DNA sequence: TGTGCCAGCAGCTCGACTAGCGGGGCCTACGAGCAGTACTTC.

This clone was seen once. The chain couples TRBV12-5 to TRBJ2-7; the D gene could be TRBD1 or TRBD2 (5 bases each). The V gene lost 1 base and the J gene lost 3 bases, with 10 bases spanning the gap. The CDR3 length is 14 residues. The V gene's germline CDR1 is LGHNT and CDR2 FRNRAP. The DNA for the CDR3 is TGTGCTAGTGGTTTGGGGGACGGATTCTACGAGCAGTACTTC. This gives the protein CASGLGDGFYEQYF. The whole variable domain, filled in from reference TRBV12-5 and TRBJ2-7, reads DARVTQTPRHKVTEMGQEVTMRCQPILGHNTVFWYRQTMMQGLELLAYFRNRAPLDDSGMPKDRFSAEMPDATLATLKIQPSEPRDSAVYFCASGLGDGFYEQYFGPGTRLTVT.

This clone was seen once. The chain has TRBV5-1 and TRBJ1-3; D perhaps matches TRBD1 (6 bases). Germline assignment: CDR1 SGHRS and CDR2 YFSETQ. V was trimmed by 5 bases and J by 7 bases, leaving 19 bases between them. The length of the CDR3 is 15 residues. The DNA of the CDR3 is TGCGCCAGCAGATTAGGGGACAAGGATCGCAACACCATATATTTT. Amino acid sequence: CASRLGDKDRNTIYF.

The J gene is TRBJ2-3, the V gene TRBV4-3, with no clear D. This CDR3 region has 15 residues. The germline CDR1 and CDR2 sequences are LGHNA and YSLEER. Trimming left V 1 base short and J 0 bases short, with 8 bases between. The CDR3 nucleotides read TGCGCCAGCAGCCAAGGGAGTTTTAGCACAGATACGCAGTATTTT. It translates to CASSQGSFSTDTQYF.

The CDR3 is CASSLYGTGNTEAFF. CDR3 in DNA: TGTGCCAGCAGCTTATATGGGACAGGGAACACTGAAGCTTTCTTT. The chain has TRBV11-2 and TRBJ1-1, with 8 bases matching TRBD1. The ends lost 2 bases at V and 1 base at J; junction bases unmatched: 3. CDR1 and CDR2 (germline): SGHAT, FQNNGV. This CDR3 spans 15 amino acids.

The chain combines TRBV18 with TRBJ1-2, with 8 bases lining up with TRBD1. The V gene end was trimmed by 0 bases and the J gene end by 4 bases; junction bases not matched to a gene: 13. Germline lookup yields CDR1 KGHSH and CDR2 LQKENI. This CDR3 has 18 residues. CDR3 sequence reads: CASSPPSQGALPTYGYTF. The CDR3 DNA follows: TGTGCCAGCTCACCACCCAGCCAGGGGGCCTTGCCTACCTATGGCTACACCTTC.

The chain employs TRBV25-1 and TRBJ1-5; a possible D gene is TRBD1 (6 bases). The CDR3 has 13 residues. Germline V gene data show CDR1 as MGHDK and CDR2 as SYGVNS. V lost 10 bases, J lost 3 bases, and 13 bases lay in between. The CDR3 here is CATGGGSNQPQHF. In DNA, the CDR3 is TGTGCCACCGGAGGGGGGTCCAATCAGCCCCAGCATTTT.

The sample holds one count of this clone. The chain joins TRBV11-2 to TRBJ1-4; tentatively, D is TRBD1 (6 bases). CDR1 and CDR2 from the germline V gene are SGHAT and FQNNGV. The CDR3 spans 16 residues. Deletions cut 6 bases from V and 2 bases from J, with 16 bases between. CDR3 sequence: CASSFPFQGTNEKLFF. CDR3 sequence (DNA): TGTGCCAGCAGTTTTCCCTTCCAGGGGACTAATGAAAAACTGTTTTTT.

The chain recombines TRBV28 with TRBJ1-1, with unresolved D. Germline CDR1 reads MDHEN; CDR2 reads SYDVKM. V dropped 2 bases and J dropped 8 bases, with 12 bases sitting between them. CDR3 length: 13 residues. CDR3 bases: TGTGCCAGCAGTTTACGCCAAAGGACGGAAGCTTTCTTT. Its translation is CASSLRQRTEAFF. Drawing the rest from reference TRBV28 and TRBJ1-1, the complete variable domain is DVKVTQSSRYLVKRTGEKVFLECVQDMDHENMFWYRQDPGLGLRLIYFSYDVKMKEKGDIPEGYSVSREKKERFSLILESASTNQTSMYLCASSLRQRTEAFFGQGTRLTVV.

V is TRBV5-1 and J is TRBJ2-1; no reliable D call. Per germline, CDR1 SGHRS and CDR2 YFSETQ. With 0 bases removed from V and 10 bases from J, the gap between germline ends came to 11 bases. The CDR3 loop spans 13 amino acids. This chain's CDR3 is CASSLAGVREQFF. CDR3 sequence (DNA): TGCGCCAGCAGCTTGGCTGGGGTCCGGGAGCAGTTCTTC.